Each of the 25 T cell receptor beta chains below was sequenced from the same sample in a study of beta chain features in type 1 diabetes. TCRB transcripts that were expressed got sequenced, as all of the isolated RNA had been reverse transcribed. TCRdb's copy holds only in-frame clones and misses some; the assay was immunoSEQ multiplex PCR. This table holds a few hundred thousand clones, about 30% found once. Sequences were obtained from central memory CD4+ T cells from blood. The receptors derive from a man under 40 in good health.

J is TRBJ2-7 and V is TRBV29-1, with D unresolved. The V gene's germline CDR1 is SQVTM and CDR2 ANQGSEA. V was cut by 4 bases and J by 3 bases, with 7 bases left in between. The CDR3 extends over 11 amino acids. Here the CDR3 reads CSVVQNYEQYF. CDR3 nucleotide sequence: TGCAGCGTTGTTCAGAACTACGAGCAGTACTTC.

Here the CDR3 reads CSVVSGGGYTEAFF. The DNA for the CDR3 is TGCAGCGTCGTATCAGGAGGCGGGTACACTGAAGCTTTCTTT. The chain has TRBV29-1 and TRBJ1-1; unclear D gene. This CDR3 is 14 amino acids long. Germline CDR1 and CDR2: SQVTM and ANQGSEA. V dropped 6 bases and J dropped 3 bases, with 17 bases sitting between them.

This rearrangement joins TRBV19 to TRBJ2-1; 8 bases line up with TRBD2. CDR1 is LNHDA and CDR2 is SQIVND in the germline V gene (reference sequence). With V trimmed by 6 bases and J by 2 bases, 6 bases remained unmatched. CDR3 size: 15 residues. The DNA for the CDR3 is TGTGCCAGTAGACAGCGGGGGTCCACCTACAATGAGCAGTTCTTC. Its protein is CASRQRGSTYNEQFF.

The rearrangement uses TRBV5-4 and TRBJ2-7; possibly TRBD1 for D (8 bases). The CDR3 runs 14 residues. Germline assignment: CDR1 SGHNT and CDR2 YYREEE (reference sequence). Trimming left V 4 bases short and J 5 bases short, with 16 bases between. The DNA of the CDR3 is TGTGCCAGCAGCGGGGGGGACAGGCGACACGAGCAGTACTTC. It translates to CASSGGDRRHEQYF.

The V and J genes are TRBV15 and TRBJ2-7; D may correspond to TRBD1 or TRBD2 (5 bases each). Trimming shortened V by 1 base and J by 0 bases, and 7 bases separated the two germline ends. The length of the CDR3 is 14 residues. Germline values: CDR1 LNHNV, CDR2 YYDKDF (reference sequence). CDR3 amino acids: CATSRAGTSYEQYF. The CDR3 nucleotides read TGTGCCACCAGCAGAGCCGGGACCTCCTACGAGCAGTACTTC.

The rearrangement joins TRBV20-1 to TRBJ1-2; perhaps TRBD1 as D (5 bases). Between the trimmed V and J ends, which lost 8 bases and 8 bases, there was a span of 15 bases. CDR1 is DFQATT and CDR2 is SNEGSKA in the germline V gene (reference sequence). This CDR3 has 11 amino acids. CDR3 residues: CSTGASEGYTF. The CDR3, as DNA: TGCAGTACTGGGGCTTCGGAAGGCTACACCTTC.

There are a few counts of this clone. This rearrangement joins TRBV30 to TRBJ1-1; tentatively, D is TRBD1 (5 bases). Trimming pared 1 base from V and 4 bases from J, leaving 7 bases between. Germline V CDR1 and CDR2: GTSNPN, SVGIG (reference sequence). The CDR3 consists of 12 residues. The CDR3 spells CAWSDRFTEAFF. CDR3 coding DNA: TGTGCCTGGAGTGACAGGTTCACTGAAGCTTTCTTT.

This clone was seen more than once but under ten times. The chain has TRBV18 and TRBJ2-7, with 8 bases matching TRBD1. The CDR3 consists of 13 residues. V gave up 5 bases and J gave up 2 bases; unmatched junction bases: 2. The germline CDR1 and CDR2 sequences are KGHSH and LQKENI. The CDR3 protein is CASSRTGTYEQYF. CDR3 nucleotide sequence: TGTGCCAGCTCAAGGACAGGGACCTACGAGCAGTACTTC.

This chain links TRBV18 with TRBJ2-1; a possible D gene is TRBD1 (6 bases). Germline-derived CDR1 and CDR2 are KGHSH and LQKENI. The V and J ends lost 0 bases and 4 bases respectively, with 10 bases between them. This CDR3 region has 15 residues. CDR3 in amino acids: CASSPPTGLYNEQFF. Written as DNA, the CDR3 is TGTGCCAGCTCACCACCGACAGGATTATACAATGAGCAGTTCTTC.

This clone was seen a few times. The J gene is TRBJ1-1, the V gene TRBV5-4; D possibly corresponds to TRBD1 (5 bases). Trimming pared 4 bases from V and 0 bases from J, leaving 13 bases between. The CDR3 totals 15 residues. The germline gives CDR1 SGHNT, CDR2 YYREEE (reference sequence). The CDR3 spells CASSPRRGLNTEAFF. The CDR3, as DNA: TGTGCCAGCAGCCCCCGGCGGGGCCTGAACACTGAAGCTTTCTTT.

CDR3 nucleotide sequence: TGTGCCAGCAGCGCCCCAACTGGTTCAGCTTTCTTT. This encodes CASSAPTGSAFF. The chain combines TRBV9 with TRBJ1-1, with D hard to call. CDR1 is SGDLS and CDR2 is YYNGEE in the germline V gene. The CDR3 has 12 residues. Trimming took 3 bases from V and 10 from J, leaving 13 bases between them.

The chain joins TRBV7-2 to TRBJ2-7; 7 bases are shared with TRBD1. Trimming at V came to 5 bases and at J to 6 bases, leaving 19 bases not matched to a gene. CDR1 and CDR2 (germline): SGHTA, FQGNSA. CDR3 length equals 17 residues. CDR3 amino acids: CASSQRGQGINAGEQYF. CDR3 DNA sequence: TGTGCCAGCAGCCAAAGGGGGCAGGGGATAAACGCTGGCGAGCAGTACTTC.

The gene calls are TRBV10-3 and TRBJ1-2; D is uncertain. With 4 bases removed from V and 3 bases from J, the gap between germline ends came to 9 bases. This CDR3 comprises 13 residues. CDR1 and CDR2 (germline): ENHRY, SYGVKD. Written as DNA, the CDR3 is TGTGCCATCAGTGGAGACGGCCACTATGGCTACACCTTC. As protein: CAISGDGHYGYTF.

The rearrangement uses TRBV6-5 and TRBJ2-1; the D gene is possibly TRBD2 (7 bases). CDR1 and CDR2 (germline): MNHEY, SVGAGI. The CDR3 is 15 residues long. V dropped 7 bases and J dropped 4 bases, with 17 bases sitting between them. This chain's CDR3 is CASIPSRGPYNEQFF. The CDR3 nucleotides read TGTGCCAGCATCCCCTCGCGGGGGCCATACAATGAGCAGTTCTTC.

This clone was seen a few times. This chain uses TRBV30 with TRBJ2-3; D is ambiguous. Trimming removed 0 bases from V and 4 bases from J, with 11 bases in between. Germline CDR1 GTSNPN, CDR2 SVGIG (reference sequence). The CDR3 is made up of 14 amino acids. In DNA form, the CDR3 reads TGTGCCTGGAGTGTATCGCCCGTACCAGATACGCAGTATTTT. It codes for CAWSVSPVPDTQYF.

The J gene is TRBJ1-3, the V gene TRBV18; TRBD1 might be the D (6 bases). Trimming removed 4 bases at V and 0 bases at J, with 13 bases between. The germline gives CDR1 KGHSH, CDR2 LQKENI. This CDR3 contains 16 residues. Written as DNA, the CDR3 is TGTGCCAGCTCACTTGAACAGGGAGACTCTGGAAACACCATATATTTT. Translation gives CASSLEQGDSGNTIYF.

The table lists this clone with a few counts. The chain uses TRBV5-6 and TRBJ1-5, with D hard to call. Germline assignment: CDR1 SGHDT and CDR2 YYEEEE. Trimming pared 6 bases from V and 5 bases from J, leaving 12 bases between. The CDR3 spans 13 residues. This CDR3 is CASTKAGYQPQHF. The CDR3 nucleotides are TGTGCCAGCACCAAGGCGGGATATCAGCCCCAGCATTTT.

This clone appeared a few times. This chain joins TRBV21-1 and TRBJ2-7; the table's D call TRBD1 went unverified against the DNA. TRBV21-1 is annotated as a pseudogene. CDR3 length: 16 amino acids. CDR3 nucleotide sequence: TGTGCCAGCAGCAAAGAAATCGGACAGGGGAAGTACGAGCAGTACTTC. Translation: CASSKEIGQGKYEQYF.

The V call is TRBV9, the J call TRBJ1-1, with 9 bases aligning to TRBD1. The J segment lost 5 bases and the V segment lost 0 bases, leaving 8 bases of the junction unmatched. The CDR3 contains 16 residues. In germline, CDR1 is SGDLS, CDR2 YYNGEE. The CDR3 nucleotides are TGTGCCAGCAGCGTAGATTCTAACAGGGGGCGGACTGAAGCTTTCTTT. Translating it yields CASSVDSNRGRTEAFF.

The chain uses TRBV7-9 and TRBJ2-1; the match to TRBD2 covers 8 bases. This CDR3 contains 16 residues. V dropped 5 bases and J dropped 10; count of bases not matched to a gene: 16. CDR1 and CDR2 from the germline V gene are SEHNR and FQNEAQ (reference sequence). The CDR3 region has the DNA TGTGCCAGCAGCCTCACTGCGGGGGGCGGTGTTTGGGAGCAGTTCTTC. Translating it yields CASSLTAGGGVWEQFF.

This clone occurred many times. This sequence joins TRBV9 and TRBJ1-3; D gene unclear. Between the trimmed V and J ends, which lost 1 base and 0 bases, there was a span of 5 bases. The germline V gene has CDR1 SGDLS and CDR2 YYNGEE. The CDR3 consists of 14 residues. In nucleotides, the CDR3 is TGTGCCAGCAGCGTACAGGCCTCTGGAAACACCATATATTTT. Protein product: CASSVQASGNTIYF. Based on the CDR3 plus reference TRBV9 and TRBJ1-3, the full variable domain is DSGVTQTPKHLITATGQRVTLRCSPRSGDLSVYWYQQSLDQGLQFLIQYYNGEERAKGNILERFSAQQFPDLHSELNLSSLELGDSALYFCASSVQASGNTIYFGEGSWLTVV.

This clone was observed a handful of times. J is TRBJ1-5 and V is TRBV28; maybe TRBD1 (5 bases). Germline V gene sequence: CDR1 MDHEN, CDR2 SYDVKM. This CDR3 is 15 amino acids long. Trimming shortened V by 6 bases and J by 5 bases, and 17 bases separated the two germline ends. The chain's CDR3 is CASRAPGVGDQPQHF. The CDR3 DNA sequence: TGTGCCAGCAGGGCTCCGGGGGTGGGGGATCAGCCCCAGCATTTT.

The sample holds a few counts of this clone. The chain links TRBV7-2 to TRBJ2-5; D gene ambiguous. V shed 0 bases and J shed 7 bases, with 12 bases lying between them. CDR1 is SGHTA, CDR2 FQGNSA, per germline. The CDR3 consists of 14 residues. CDR3 loop: CASSLADRLGTQYF. The CDR3 DNA reads as TGTGCCAGCAGCTTAGCGGACCGCTTGGGGACCCAGTACTTC. Looking up the rest from reference TRBV7-2 and TRBJ2-5 gives the full variable domain: GAGVSQSPSNKVTEKGKDVELRCDPISGHTALYWYRQSLGQGLEFLIYFQGNSAPDKSGLPSDRFSAERTGGSVSTLTIQRTQQEDSAVYLCASSLADRLGTQYFGPGTRLLVL.

This clone has just a few counts. This chain uses TRBV7-6 with TRBJ2-5; the D gene is possibly TRBD2 (5 bases). Germline loops: CDR1 SGHVS, CDR2 FNYEAQ. V was pared by 1 base and J by 5 bases, with 20 bases between. The CDR3 extends over 17 amino acids. Here the CDR3 DNA reads TGTGCCAGCAGCTTAGGGCGGACCGGGCGGGCCGTGGAGACCCAGTACTTC. This gives the protein CASSLGRTGRAVETQYF.

V is TRBV5-1 and J is TRBJ2-1, with 9 bases lining up with TRBD1. CDR1 is SGHRS, CDR2 YFSETQ, per germline. There are 15 residues in the CDR3. V dropped 1 base and J dropped 9; count of bases not matched to a gene: 8. The CDR3 sequence is CASSLTGQGNGEQFF. The CDR3 DNA reads as TGCGCCAGCAGCTTGACAGGACAGGGGAACGGTGAGCAGTTCTTC.